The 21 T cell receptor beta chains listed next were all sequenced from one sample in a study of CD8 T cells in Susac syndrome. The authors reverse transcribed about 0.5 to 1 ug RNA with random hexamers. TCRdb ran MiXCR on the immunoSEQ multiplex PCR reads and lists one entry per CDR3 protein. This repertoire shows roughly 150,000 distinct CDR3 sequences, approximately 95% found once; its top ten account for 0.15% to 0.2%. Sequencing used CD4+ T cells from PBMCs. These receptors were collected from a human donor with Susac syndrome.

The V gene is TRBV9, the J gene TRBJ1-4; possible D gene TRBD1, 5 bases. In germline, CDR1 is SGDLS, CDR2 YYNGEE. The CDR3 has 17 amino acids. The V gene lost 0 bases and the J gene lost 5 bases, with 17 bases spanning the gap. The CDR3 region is CASSVEATGRTNEKLFF. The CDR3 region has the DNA TGTGCCAGCAGCGTAGAGGCGACGGGACGGACGAATGAAAAACTGTTTTTT. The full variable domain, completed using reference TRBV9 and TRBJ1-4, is DSGVTQTPKHLITATGQRVTLRCSPRSGDLSVYWYQQSLDQGLQFLIQYYNGEERAKGNILERFSAQQFPDLHSELNLSSLELGDSALYFCASSVEATGRTNEKLFFGSGTQLSVL.

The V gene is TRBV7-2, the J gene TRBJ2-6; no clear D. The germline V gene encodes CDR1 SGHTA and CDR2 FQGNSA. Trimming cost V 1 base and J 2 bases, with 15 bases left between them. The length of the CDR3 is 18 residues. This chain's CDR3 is CASSLVGSAGTGANVLTF. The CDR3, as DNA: TGTGCCAGCAGCTTAGTCGGCAGCGCTGGGACTGGGGCCAACGTCCTGACTTTC.

CDR3 bases: TGCAGTGCTGCCCGGGGGAATCAGCCCCAGCATTTT. Translation gives CSAARGNQPQHF. The chain recombines TRBV20-1 with TRBJ1-5; tentative D call: TRBD1 (5 bases). The germline V gene has CDR1 DFQATT and CDR2 SNEGSKA (reference sequence). The CDR3 consists of 12 residues. Trimming removed 5 bases at V and 4 bases at J, with 9 bases between.

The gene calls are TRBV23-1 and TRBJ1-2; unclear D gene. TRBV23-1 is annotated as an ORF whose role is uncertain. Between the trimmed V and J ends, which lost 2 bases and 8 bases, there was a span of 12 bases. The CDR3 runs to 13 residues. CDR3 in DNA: TGCGCCAGCAGTCAACCGGCCGCCGGGGGCTACACCTTC. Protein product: CASSQPAAGGYTF.

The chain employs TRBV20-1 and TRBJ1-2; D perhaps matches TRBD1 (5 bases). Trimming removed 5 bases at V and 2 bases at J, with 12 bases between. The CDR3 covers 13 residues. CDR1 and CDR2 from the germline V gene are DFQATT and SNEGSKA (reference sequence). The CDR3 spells CSAQGDLNYGYTF. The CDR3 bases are TGCAGTGCTCAGGGCGACCTGAACTATGGCTACACCTTC.

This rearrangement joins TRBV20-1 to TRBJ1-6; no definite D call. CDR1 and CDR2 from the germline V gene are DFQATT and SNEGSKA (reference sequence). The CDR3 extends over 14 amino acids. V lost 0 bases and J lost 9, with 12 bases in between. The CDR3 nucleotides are TGCAGTGCTAGAGATTCCTCATTGGCTTCACCCCTCCACTTT. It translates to CSARDSSLASPLHF.

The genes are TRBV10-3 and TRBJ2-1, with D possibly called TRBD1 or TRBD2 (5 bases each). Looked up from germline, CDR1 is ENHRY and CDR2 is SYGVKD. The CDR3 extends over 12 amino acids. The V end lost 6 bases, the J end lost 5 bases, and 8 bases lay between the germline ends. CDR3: CAISWDDNEQFF. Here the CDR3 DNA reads TGTGCCATCAGCTGGGACGACAATGAGCAGTTCTTC.

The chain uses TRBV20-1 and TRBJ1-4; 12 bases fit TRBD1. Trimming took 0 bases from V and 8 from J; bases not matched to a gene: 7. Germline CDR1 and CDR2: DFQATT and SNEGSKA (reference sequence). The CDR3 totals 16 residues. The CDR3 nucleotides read TGCAGTGCTAGAGATCCGGGACAGGGGGCGAACGAAAAACTGTTTTTT. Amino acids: CSARDPGQGANEKLFF.

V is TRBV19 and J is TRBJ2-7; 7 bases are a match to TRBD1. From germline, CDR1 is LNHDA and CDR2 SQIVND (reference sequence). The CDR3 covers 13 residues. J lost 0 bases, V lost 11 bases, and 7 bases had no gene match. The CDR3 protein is CAGLGDSSYEQYF. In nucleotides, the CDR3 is TGTGCCGGACTCGGGGACAGCTCCTACGAGCAGTACTTC.

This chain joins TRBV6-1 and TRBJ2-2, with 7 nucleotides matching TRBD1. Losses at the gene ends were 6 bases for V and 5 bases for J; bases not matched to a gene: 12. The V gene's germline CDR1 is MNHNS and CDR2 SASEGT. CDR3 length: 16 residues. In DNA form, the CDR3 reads TGTGCCAGCAGCTTCGAGGGACAGCAGACAACCGGGGAGCTGTTTTTT. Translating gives CASSFEGQQTTGELFF.

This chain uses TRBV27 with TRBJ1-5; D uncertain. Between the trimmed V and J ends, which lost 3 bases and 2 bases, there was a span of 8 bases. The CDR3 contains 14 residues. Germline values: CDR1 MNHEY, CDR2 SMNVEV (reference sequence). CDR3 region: CASSLRQGNQPQHF. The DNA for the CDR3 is TGTGCCAGCAGTTTGAGGCAGGGCAATCAGCCCCAGCATTTT.

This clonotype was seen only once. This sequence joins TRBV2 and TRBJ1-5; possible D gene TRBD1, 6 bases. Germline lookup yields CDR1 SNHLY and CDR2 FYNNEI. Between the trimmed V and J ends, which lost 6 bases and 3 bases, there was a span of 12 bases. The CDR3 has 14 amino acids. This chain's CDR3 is CASRTGAFNQPQHF. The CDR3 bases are TGTGCCAGCAGGACAGGTGCTTTCAATCAGCCCCAGCATTTT.

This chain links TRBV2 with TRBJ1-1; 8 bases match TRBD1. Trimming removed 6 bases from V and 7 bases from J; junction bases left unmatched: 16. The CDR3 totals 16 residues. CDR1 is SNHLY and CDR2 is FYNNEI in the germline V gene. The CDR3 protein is CASSAETTGVRGEAFF. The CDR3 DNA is TGTGCCAGCAGCGCCGAAACGACAGGGGTTAGGGGTGAAGCTTTCTTT.

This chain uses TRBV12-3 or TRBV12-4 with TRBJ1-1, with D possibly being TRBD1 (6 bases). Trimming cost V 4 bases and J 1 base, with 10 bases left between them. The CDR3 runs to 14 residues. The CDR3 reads CASSYDRQNTEAFF. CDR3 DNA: TGTGCCAGCAGTTACGACAGGCAGAACACTGAAGCTTTCTTT.

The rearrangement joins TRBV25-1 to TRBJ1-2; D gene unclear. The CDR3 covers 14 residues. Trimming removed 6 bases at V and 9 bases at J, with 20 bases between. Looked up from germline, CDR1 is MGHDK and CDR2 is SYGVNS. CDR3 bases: TGTGCCAGCAGCCCCGTTTCGCAGACGGGGAGCTACACCTTC. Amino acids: CASSPVSQTGSYTF.

DNA of the CDR3: TGTGCCAGCAGCCGCGGGGGCACCGGTTACTATGGCTACACCTTC. It yields the protein CASSRGGTGYYGYTF. The V gene is TRBV14, the J gene TRBJ1-2, with D possibly matching TRBD1 (6 bases). Trimming took 4 bases from V and 3 from J, leaving 15 bases between them. This CDR3 is 15 amino acids long. Germline values: CDR1 SGHDN, CDR2 FVKESK.

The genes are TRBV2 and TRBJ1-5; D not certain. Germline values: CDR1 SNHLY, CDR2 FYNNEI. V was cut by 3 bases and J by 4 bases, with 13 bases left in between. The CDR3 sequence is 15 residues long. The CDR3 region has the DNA TGTGCCAGCAGTGAGGCGACGGCGGGGAATCAGCCCCAGCATTTT. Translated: CASSEATAGNQPQHF.

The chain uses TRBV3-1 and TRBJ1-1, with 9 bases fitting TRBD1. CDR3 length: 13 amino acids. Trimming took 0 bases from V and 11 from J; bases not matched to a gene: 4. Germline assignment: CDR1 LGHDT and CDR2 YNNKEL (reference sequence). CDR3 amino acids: CASSQEGGQGAFF. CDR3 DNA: TGTGCCAGCAGCCAAGAAGGGGGACAGGGTGCTTTCTTT.

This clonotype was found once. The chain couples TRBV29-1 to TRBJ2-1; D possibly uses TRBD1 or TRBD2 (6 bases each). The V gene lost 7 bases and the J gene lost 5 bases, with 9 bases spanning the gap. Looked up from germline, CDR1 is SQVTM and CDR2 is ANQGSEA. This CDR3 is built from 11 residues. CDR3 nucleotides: TGCAGCGGGGGGGCAAACAATGAGCAGTTCTTC. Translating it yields CSGGANNEQFF.

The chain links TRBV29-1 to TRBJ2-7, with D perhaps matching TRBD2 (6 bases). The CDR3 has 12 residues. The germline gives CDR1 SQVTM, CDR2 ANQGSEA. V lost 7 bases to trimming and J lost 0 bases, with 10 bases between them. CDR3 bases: TGCAGCGCCGGGACTCGCTCCTACGAGCAGTACTTC. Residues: CSAGTRSYEQYF.

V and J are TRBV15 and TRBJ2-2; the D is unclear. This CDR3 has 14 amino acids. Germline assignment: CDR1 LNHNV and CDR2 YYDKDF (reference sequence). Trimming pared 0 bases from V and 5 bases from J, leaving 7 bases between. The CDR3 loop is CATSRDPETGELFF. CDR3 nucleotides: TGTGCCACCAGCAGAGATCCCGAAACCGGGGAGCTGTTTTTT.